The rows below give T cell receptor beta chains drawn from one sample of a study of cytomegalovirus exposure and HLA in healthy donors. The protocol was immunoSEQ multiplex PCR, while the TCRdb copy is restricted to in-frame clones and leaves out a portion. This sample has under 110,000 clones; around 75% occur once, and the top ten carry 2.5% to 3%. Sample: PBMCs. These TCRs come from a male donor in good health and CMV-seropositive. Both conserved end residues are part of each CDR3. The D gene is left open where the match is weak. Rows give clone size only sometimes, using once, few, many, or a class for an expanded clone.

D gene: TRBD2; J gene: TRBJ2-3; V gene: TRBV18; clone size: NA; CDR3 DNA: TGTGCCAGCTCACCACGCTTAACGGGGGGGAGCACAGATACGCAGTATTTT; CDR3 protein: CASSPRLTGGSTDTQYF
D gene: NA; J gene: TRBJ1-3; V gene: TRBV5-1; clone size: NA; CDR3 DNA: TGCGCCAGCAGCTTGGAGGCAGGTTATGGCACCATATATTTT; CDR3 protein: CASSLEAGYGTIYF
D gene: NA; J gene: TRBJ2-2; V gene: TRBV9; clone size: NA; CDR3 DNA: TGTGCCAGCAGCGTCTACGGGAGTGGGGGGGAGCTGTTTTTT; CDR3 protein: CASSVYGSGGELFF
D gene: NA; J gene: TRBJ1-4; V gene: TRBV6-6; clone size: NA; CDR3 DNA: TGTGCCAGCAGTTACTCAGGAAATCTGGGTAGCGAAAAACTGTTTTTT; CDR3 protein: CASSYSGNLGSEKLFF
D gene: TRBD1; J gene: TRBJ1-1; V gene: TRBV7-9; clone size: NA; CDR3 DNA: TGCGCCAGCAGCGAGGACAGGGGAGGCAGGGGCACTGAAGCTTTCTTT; CDR3 protein: CASSEDRGGRGTEAFF
D gene: TRBD2; J gene: TRBJ2-1; V gene: TRBV5-1; clone size: NA; CDR3 DNA: TGCGCCAGCAGCTTGAGTCTAGCGGGGGGGGCCTACAATGAGCAGTTCTTC; CDR3 protein: CASSLSLAGGAYNEQFF
D gene: TRBD1; J gene: TRBJ1-2; V gene: TRBV19; clone size: NA; CDR3 DNA: TGTGCCAGTAGTGCCGGACAGGGGGCCGCTGGCTACACCTTC; CDR3 protein: CASSAGQGAAGYTF
D gene: TRBD1; J gene: TRBJ2-7; V gene: TRBV7-2; clone size: NA; CDR3 DNA: TGTGCCAGCAGCGGAGGGGACAGGGCCTACGAGCAGTACTTC; CDR3 protein: CASSGGDRAYEQYF
D gene: NA; J gene: TRBJ1-1; V gene: TRBV30; clone size: NA; CDR3 DNA: TGTGCCTGGGATGCAGGGTTGGGGACTGAAGCTTTCTTT; CDR3 protein: CAWDAGLGTEAFF
D gene: NA; J gene: TRBJ1-5; V gene: TRBV6-1; clone size: NA; CDR3 DNA: TGTGCCAGCAGTGCCGGTCGGGGAAGGGGCAATCAGCCCCAGCATTTT; CDR3 protein: CASSAGRGRGNQPQHF
D gene: NA; J gene: TRBJ1-4; V gene: TRBV18; clone size: NA; CDR3 DNA: TGTGCCAGCTCCGCAACTAATGAAAAACTGTTTTTT; CDR3 protein: CASSATNEKLFF
D gene: TRBD2; J gene: TRBJ2-1; V gene: TRBV4-3; clone size: NA; CDR3 DNA: TGCGCCAGCAGCCAGGAGAGAGCGGGGGAAACGGGGTACAATGAGCAGTTCTTC; CDR3 protein: CASSQERAGETGYNEQFF
D gene: TRBD1; J gene: TRBJ1-1; V gene: TRBV28; clone size: few; CDR3 DNA: TGTGCCAGCAGTTCATACCTACACAGGGGGCCAGCCACTGAAGCTTTCTTT; CDR3 protein: CASSSYLHRGPATEAFF
D gene: TRBD2; J gene: TRBJ2-7; V gene: TRBV19; clone size: NA; CDR3 DNA: TGTGCCACCTCCCACAGACTAGCGCAAACCTACGAGCAGTACTTC; CDR3 protein: CATSHRLAQTYEQYF
D gene: NA; J gene: TRBJ2-4; V gene: TRBV7-9; clone size: NA; CDR3 DNA: TGTGCCAGCGTCAACCAGGGGGCCAAAAACATTCAGTACTTC; CDR3 protein: CASVNQGAKNIQYF
D gene: TRBD2; J gene: TRBJ2-7; V gene: TRBV29-1; clone size: NA; CDR3 DNA: TGCAGCGCACTGAGACTAGCGGGGGGCTATCAAACCTACGAGCAGTACTTC; CDR3 protein: CSALRLAGGYQTYEQYF
D gene: NA; J gene: TRBJ2-7; V gene: TRBV4-3; clone size: NA; CDR3 DNA: TGCGCCAGCAGCCAAGATCGGGTTTCTACCTACGAGCAGTACTTC; CDR3 protein: CASSQDRVSTYEQYF
D gene: NA; J gene: TRBJ1-5; V gene: TRBV9; clone size: NA; CDR3 DNA: TGTGCCAGCAGTCCGGGTGAGTTCATTCAGCCCCAGCATTTT; CDR3 protein: CASSPGEFIQPQHF
D gene: NA; J gene: TRBJ2-3; V gene: TRBV7-2; clone size: NA; CDR3 DNA: TGTGCCAGCAGCTTAGTCGGAGATACGCAGTATTTT; CDR3 protein: CASSLVGDTQYF
D gene: TRBD1; J gene: TRBJ1-2; V gene: TRBV6-5; clone size: NA; CDR3 DNA: TGTGCCAGCAGTTACTCCGGGGGACAGGGGGCGCGAGGCTACACCTTC; CDR3 protein: CASSYSGGQGARGYTF
D gene: NA; J gene: TRBJ2-1; V gene: TRBV21-1; clone size: NA; CDR3 DNA: TGTGCCAGCAGTCCCTGCGGGGGGATTGCAGCTTCTAGGGACAATGAGCAGTTCTTC; CDR3 protein: CASSPCGGIAASRDNEQFF
D gene: TRBD1; J gene: TRBJ2-6; V gene: TRBV19; clone size: NA; CDR3 DNA: TGTGCCAGTAATGATGGACAGGGGGCGCGTGGGGCCAACGTCCTGACTTTC; CDR3 protein: CASNDGQGARGANVLTF
D gene: TRBD2; J gene: TRBJ2-1; V gene: TRBV6-5; clone size: NA; CDR3 DNA: TGTGCCAGCAGTTACCCGGGACTAGCGGGACGTGAGCAGTTCTTC; CDR3 protein: CASSYPGLAGREQFF
D gene: NA; J gene: TRBJ2-4; V gene: TRBV19; clone size: NA; CDR3 DNA: TGTGCCAGTAGTATTTTAGACCTCGGGGGCAAAAACATTCAGTACTTC; CDR3 protein: CASSILDLGGKNIQYF
D gene: TRBD1; J gene: TRBJ1-2; V gene: TRBV5-4; clone size: NA; CDR3 DNA: TGTGCCAGCAGCACAGGACAGGGGGCCTATGGCTACACCTTC; CDR3 protein: CASSTGQGAYGYTF
D gene: NA; J gene: TRBJ2-7; V gene: TRBV7-8; clone size: NA; CDR3 DNA: TGTGCCAGCAGCTTAGAAGGGACTGTAGGGACCTACGAGCAGTACTTC; CDR3 protein: CASSLEGTVGTYEQYF
D gene: TRBD1; J gene: TRBJ2-7; V gene: TRBV19; clone size: NA; CDR3 DNA: TGTGCCAGTAGTACAACAGGGGACCCCTCGGTTGGTTACGAGCAGTACTTC; CDR3 protein: CASSTTGDPSVGYEQYF
D gene: TRBD1; J gene: TRBJ2-7; V gene: TRBV4-3; clone size: NA; CDR3 DNA: TGCGCCAGCAGCCAACCAAGACAGGGGGGAAGCTACGAGCAGTACTTC; CDR3 protein: CASSQPRQGGSYEQYF
D gene: TRBD1; J gene: TRBJ2-7; V gene: TRBV5-4; clone size: NA; CDR3 DNA: TGTGCCAGCAGCCCGGACAGGGGAGGGTCCTACGAGCAGTACTTC; CDR3 protein: CASSPDRGGSYEQYF
D gene: TRBD1; J gene: TRBJ1-3; V gene: TRBV6-6; clone size: few; CDR3 DNA: TGTGCCAGCAGTGGGACAGGGGTCGGAAACACCATATATTTT; CDR3 protein: CASSGTGVGNTIYF